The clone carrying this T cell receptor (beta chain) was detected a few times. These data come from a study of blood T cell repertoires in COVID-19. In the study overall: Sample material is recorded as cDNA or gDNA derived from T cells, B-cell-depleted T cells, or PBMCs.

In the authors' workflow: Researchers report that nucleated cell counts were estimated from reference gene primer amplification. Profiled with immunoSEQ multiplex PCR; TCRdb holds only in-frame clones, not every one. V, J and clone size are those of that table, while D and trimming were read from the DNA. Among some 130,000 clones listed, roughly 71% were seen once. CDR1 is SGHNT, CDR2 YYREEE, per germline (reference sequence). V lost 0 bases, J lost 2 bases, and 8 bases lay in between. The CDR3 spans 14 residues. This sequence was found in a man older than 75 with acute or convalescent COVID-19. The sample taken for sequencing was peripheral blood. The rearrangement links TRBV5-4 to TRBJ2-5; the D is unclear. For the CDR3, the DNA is TGTGCCAGCAGCTTGGAACCACAACAAGAGACCCAGTACTTC. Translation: CASSLEPQQETQYF.